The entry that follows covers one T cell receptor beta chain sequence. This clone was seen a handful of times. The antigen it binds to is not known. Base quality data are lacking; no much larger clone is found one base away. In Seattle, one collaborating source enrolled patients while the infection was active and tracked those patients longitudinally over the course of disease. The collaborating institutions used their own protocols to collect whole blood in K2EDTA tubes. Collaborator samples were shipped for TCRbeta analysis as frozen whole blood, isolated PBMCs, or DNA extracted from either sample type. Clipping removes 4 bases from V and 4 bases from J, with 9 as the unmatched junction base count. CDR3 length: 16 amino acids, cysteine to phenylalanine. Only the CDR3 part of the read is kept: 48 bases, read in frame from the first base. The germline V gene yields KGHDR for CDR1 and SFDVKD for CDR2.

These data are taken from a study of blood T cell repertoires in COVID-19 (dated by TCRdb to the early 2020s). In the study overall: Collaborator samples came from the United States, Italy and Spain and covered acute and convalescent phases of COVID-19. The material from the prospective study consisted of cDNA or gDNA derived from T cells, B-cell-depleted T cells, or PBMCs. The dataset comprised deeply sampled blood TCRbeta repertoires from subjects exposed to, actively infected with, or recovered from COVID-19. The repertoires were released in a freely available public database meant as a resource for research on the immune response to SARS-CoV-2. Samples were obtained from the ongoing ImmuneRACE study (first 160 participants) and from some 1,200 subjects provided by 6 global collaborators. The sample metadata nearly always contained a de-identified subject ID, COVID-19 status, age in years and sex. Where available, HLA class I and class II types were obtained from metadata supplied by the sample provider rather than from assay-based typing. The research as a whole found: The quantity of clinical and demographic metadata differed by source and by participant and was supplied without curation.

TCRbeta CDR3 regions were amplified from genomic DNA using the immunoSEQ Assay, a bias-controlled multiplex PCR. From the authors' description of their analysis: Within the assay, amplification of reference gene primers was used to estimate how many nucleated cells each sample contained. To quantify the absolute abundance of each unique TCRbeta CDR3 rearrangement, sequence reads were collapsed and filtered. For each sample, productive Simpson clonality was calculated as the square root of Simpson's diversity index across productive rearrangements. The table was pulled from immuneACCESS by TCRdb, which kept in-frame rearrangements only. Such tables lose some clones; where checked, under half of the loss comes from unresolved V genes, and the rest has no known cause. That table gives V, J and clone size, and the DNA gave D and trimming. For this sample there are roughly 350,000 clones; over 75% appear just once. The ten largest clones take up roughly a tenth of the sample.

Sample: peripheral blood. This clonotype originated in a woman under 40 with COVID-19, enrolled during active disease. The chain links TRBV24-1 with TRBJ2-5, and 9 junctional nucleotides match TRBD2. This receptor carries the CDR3 CATSDPGSGRRETQYF. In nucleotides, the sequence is TGTGCCACCAGTGACCCTGGTAGCGGGAGAAGAGAGACCCAGTACTTC.